Below are 2 T cell receptor beta chains sequenced from a single sample in a study of neurological immune-mediated disorders. One entry per CDR3 protein results from TCRdb running MiXCR on the 5' RACE reads. The sample holds under 35,000 distinct CDR3 sequences, roughly a quarter seen once. The sample taken for sequencing was CD4+ T cells from blood. Receptors originate from a man in his fifties or sixties with HTLV-1-associated myelopathy (HAM/TSP).

This rearrangement joins TRBV5-1 to TRBJ2-7, with D unresolved. Germline V CDR1 and CDR2: SGHRS, YFSETQ. The CDR3 is 14 residues long. Between the trimmed V and J ends, which lost 0 bases and 3 bases, there was a span of 10 bases. CDR3 sequence (DNA): TGCGCCAGCAGCTTGGATGGAGTGGGCTACGAGCAGTACTTC. Protein: CASSLDGVGYEQYF. The full variable domain, its missing parts supplied by reference TRBV5-1 and TRBJ2-7, is KAGVTQTPRYLIKTRGQQVTLSCSPISGHRSVSWYQQTPGQGLQFLFEYFSETQRNKGNFPGRFSGRQFSNSRSEMNVSTLELGDSALYLCASSLDGVGYEQYFGPGTRLTVT.

The chain combines TRBV20-1 with TRBJ2-7; D may be TRBD2 (5 bases). The CDR3 runs 14 residues. Germline lookup yields CDR1 DFQATT and CDR2 SNEGSKA (reference sequence). V shed 4 bases and J shed 0 bases, with 13 bases lying between them. In DNA form, the CDR3 reads TGCAGTGCTACCCCGTCGGGGAGCTCCTACGAGCAGTACTTC. As protein: CSATPSGSSYEQYF.